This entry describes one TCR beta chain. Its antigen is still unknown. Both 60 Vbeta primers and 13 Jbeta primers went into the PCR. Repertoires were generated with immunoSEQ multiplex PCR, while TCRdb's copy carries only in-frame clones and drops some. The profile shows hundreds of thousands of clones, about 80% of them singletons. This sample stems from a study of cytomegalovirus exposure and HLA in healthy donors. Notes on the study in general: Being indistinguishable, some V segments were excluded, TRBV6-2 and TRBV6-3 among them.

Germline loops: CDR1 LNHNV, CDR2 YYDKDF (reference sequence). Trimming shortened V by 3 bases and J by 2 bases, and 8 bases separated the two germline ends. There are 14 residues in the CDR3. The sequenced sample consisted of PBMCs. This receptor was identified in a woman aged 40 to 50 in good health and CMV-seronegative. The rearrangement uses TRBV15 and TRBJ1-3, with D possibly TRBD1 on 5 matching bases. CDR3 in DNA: TGTGCCACCAGCAGTTGGGGGGCTGGAAACACCATATATTTT. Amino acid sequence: CATSSWGAGNTIYF.